A selection of T cell receptor beta chains follows, all from one sample in a study of a mutant IDH1 vaccine in newly diagnosed glioma. For these receptors, no antigen is known. Method: immunoSEQ multiplex PCR; TCRdb's copy keeps in-frame clones and lacks some. The sample holds about 38,000 clones, roughly 79% seen once. This specimen was PBMCs, taken from a glioma patient whose treatment included an IDH1 peptide vaccine. The receptors stem from a man in his forties or fifties with glioma. CDR3s include the opening cysteine and the closing phenylalanine or tryptophan. The D gene is left open where the match is weak.

TRBV11-2	TRBD1	13	TRBJ2-5	CASSLGTEETQYF
TRBV15	-	15	TRBJ1-4	CATSRVVGSNEKLFF
TRBV9	-	12	TRBJ2-7	CASSPGGYEQYF
TRBV6-6	-	13	TRBJ1-1	CASSSRWDTEAFF
TRBV6-6	TRBD1	15	TRBJ1-4	CASSYSGQGKEKLFF
TRBV29-1	-	12	TRBJ1-2	CSVEDGGQSYTF
TRBV20-1	TRBD1	11	TRBJ1-2	CSASLGGRPTF
TRBV4-3	-	15	TRBJ1-5	CASSQETGGNQPQHF
TRBV5-5	-	15	TRBJ1-5	CASSSNGDSNQPQHF
TRBV29-1	-	15	TRBJ1-5	CSVAPQPRFGQPQHF
TRBV11-2	-	12	TRBJ2-3	CASSLGGPVQYF
TRBV2	-	14	TRBJ1-3	CASRAGSSGNTIYF
TRBV19	TRBD2	14	TRBJ2-7	CASSGTKRFYEQYF
TRBV6-5	TRBD1	16	TRBJ2-1	CASSLRDREGRGEQFF
TRBV7-2	-	15	TRBJ1-4	CASSLSVRSNEKLFF
TRBV10-3	-	13	TRBJ2-7	CAITAGRPGEQYF
TRBV28	TRBD1	13	TRBJ1-1	CASSIGQDTEAFF
TRBV4-3	TRBD1	17	TRBJ2-7	CASSQGGSGGFDYEQYF
TRBV7-2	-	15	TRBJ2-7	CASSLGPRSSYEQYF
TRBV28	TRBD2	18	TRBJ2-3	CASSKDTGTPGGGDTQYF
TRBV6-5	TRBD2	16	TRBJ2-7	CASSYLTSGNTYEQYF
TRBV7-8	-	17	TRBJ2-1	CASSTASSTTRVGEQFF
TRBV4-3	-	15	TRBJ1-1	CASSQGTQGNTEAFF
TRBV30	-	13	TRBJ2-7	CAWTRPSGYEQYF
TRBV5-1	-	14	TRBJ1-4	CASSPREGNEKLFF
TRBV7-9	-	14	TRBJ1-1	CASSLETQGTEAFF
TRBV7-9	-	15	TRBJ1-1	CASSLALAMNTEAFF
TRBV6-5	TRBD1	14	TRBJ1-1	CASSRGSGNTEAFF
TRBV2	TRBD1	12	TRBJ1-2	CASRGQYYGYTF
TRBV9	TRBD1	16	TRBJ2-1	CASSVGTGQEYNEQFF
TRBV6-5	TRBD1	12	TRBJ1-1	CASRQGFTEAFF
TRBV6-5	TRBD1	14	TRBJ1-1	CASSWTGVNTEAFF
TRBV4-3	TRBD2	16	TRBJ2-2	CASSLGLAGVTGELFF
TRBV7-2	-	13	TRBJ2-5	CASSTRVQETQYF
TRBV19	TRBD2	14	TRBJ2-4	CASTRGAGASIQYF
TRBV5-4	-	15	TRBJ1-4	CASSLEAGSNEKLFF
TRBV13	-	16	TRBJ1-2	CASSLGSEVSRGGYTF
TRBV5-6	TRBD1	15	TRBJ1-2	CASSLEDREGYGYTF
TRBV11-2	TRBD2	18	TRBJ2-7	CASSPGTSGRAKSQEQYF
TRBV9	TRBD2	14	TRBJ2-1	CASSPSGRDNEQFF
TRBV19	-	12	TRBJ1-1	CASSRPDLSAFF
TRBV7-8	-	14	TRBJ1-1	CASSLTPPATEAFF
TRBV5-4	TRBD2	16	TRBJ2-3	CASSYRTSGAGDTQYF
TRBV5-1	TRBD2	14	TRBJ2-5	CASSTRTSEGTQYF
TRBV11-2	TRBD2	13	TRBJ2-5	CASSLGGAGDQYF
TRBV11-3	-	13	TRBJ2-7	CASSLEGSHEQYF
TRBV12-2	-	17	TRBJ2-5	CASRLARGMGTQETQYF
TRBV15	-	15	TRBJ2-5	CATSSGPMAEETQYF
TRBV7-9	-	15	TRBJ2-3	CASSPPGVSTDTQYF
TRBV5-1	-	18	TRBJ1-6	CASSRTGQSGSYNSPLHF
TRBV5-1	TRBD1	16	TRBJ2-2	CASSSGDRTNTGELFF
TRBV28	-	14	TRBJ1-5	CASRTSGREQPQHF
TRBV6-5	-	14	TRBJ1-5	CASRQGWGNQPQHF
TRBV7-9	TRBD1	15	-	CASSLVGQAKVEQYF